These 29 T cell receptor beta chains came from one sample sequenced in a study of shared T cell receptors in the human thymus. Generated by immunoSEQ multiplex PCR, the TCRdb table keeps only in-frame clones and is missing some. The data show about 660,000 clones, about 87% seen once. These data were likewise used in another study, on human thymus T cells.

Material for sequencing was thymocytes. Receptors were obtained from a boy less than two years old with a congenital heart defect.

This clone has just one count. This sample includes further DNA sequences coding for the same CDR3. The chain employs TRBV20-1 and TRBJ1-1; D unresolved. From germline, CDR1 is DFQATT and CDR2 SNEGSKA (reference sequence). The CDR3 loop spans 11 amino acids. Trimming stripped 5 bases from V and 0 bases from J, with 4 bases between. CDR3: CSAPLNTEAFF. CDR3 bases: TGCAGTGCTCCATTGAACACTGAAGCTTTCTTT.

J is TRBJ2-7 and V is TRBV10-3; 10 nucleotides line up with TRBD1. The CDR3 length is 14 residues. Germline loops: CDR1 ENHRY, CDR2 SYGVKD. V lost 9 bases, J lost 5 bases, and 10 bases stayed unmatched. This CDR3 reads CAIFLSGTGDEQYF. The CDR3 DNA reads TGTGCCATTTTCTTATCCGGGACAGGGGACGAGCAGTACTTC.

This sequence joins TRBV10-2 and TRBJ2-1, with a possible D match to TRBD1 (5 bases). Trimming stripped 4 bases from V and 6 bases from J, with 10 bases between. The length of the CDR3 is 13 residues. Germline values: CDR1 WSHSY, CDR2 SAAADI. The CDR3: CASSVIRVNEQFF. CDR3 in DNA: TGCGCCAGCAGTGTGATCAGGGTCAATGAGCAGTTCTTC.

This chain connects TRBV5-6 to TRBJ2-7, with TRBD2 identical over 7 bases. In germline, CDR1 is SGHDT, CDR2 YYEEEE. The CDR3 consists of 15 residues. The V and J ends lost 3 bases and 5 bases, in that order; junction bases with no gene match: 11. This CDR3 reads CASSSWEGILDEQYF. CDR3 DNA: TGTGCCAGCAGCTCGTGGGAGGGGATTTTGGACGAGCAGTACTTC.

In nucleotides, the CDR3 is TGTGCCAGCAGTGGGACAGGGTCAAATGCTTTTAATCAGCCCCAGCATTTT. Its protein product is CASSGTGSNAFNQPQHF. The genes are TRBV25-1 and TRBJ1-5, with 8 positions matching TRBD1. Germline CDR1 reads MGHDK; CDR2 reads SYGVNS. V was clipped by 4 bases and J by 4 bases; unmatched bases: 12. There are 17 residues in the CDR3. Looking up the rest from reference TRBV25-1 and TRBJ1-5 gives the full variable domain: EADIYQTPRYLVIGTGKKITLECSQTMGHDKMYWYQQDPGMELHLIHYSYGVNSTEKGDLSSESTVSRIRTEHFPLTLESARPSHTSQYLCASSGTGSNAFNQPQHFGDGTRLSIL.

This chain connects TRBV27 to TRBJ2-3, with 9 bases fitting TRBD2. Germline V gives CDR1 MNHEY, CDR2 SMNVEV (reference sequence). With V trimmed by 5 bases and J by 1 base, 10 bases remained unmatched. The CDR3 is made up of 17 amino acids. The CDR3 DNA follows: TGTGCCAGCAGTCCACAAGCCGCGGGAGGGGGCACAGATACGCAGTATTTT. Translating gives CASSPQAAGGGTDTQYF.

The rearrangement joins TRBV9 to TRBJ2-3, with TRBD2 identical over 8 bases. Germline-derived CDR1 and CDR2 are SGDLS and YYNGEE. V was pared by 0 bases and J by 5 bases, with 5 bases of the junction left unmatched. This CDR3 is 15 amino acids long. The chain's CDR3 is CASSVAGRARDTQYF. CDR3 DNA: TGTGCCAGCAGCGTAGCCGGGAGGGCCCGAGATACGCAGTATTTT.

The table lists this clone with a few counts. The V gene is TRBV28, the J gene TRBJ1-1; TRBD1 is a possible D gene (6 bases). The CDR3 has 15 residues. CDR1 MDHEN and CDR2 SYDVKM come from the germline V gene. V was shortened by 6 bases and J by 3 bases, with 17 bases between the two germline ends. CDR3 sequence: CASSQSQGKDTEAFF. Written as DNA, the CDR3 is TGTGCCAGCAGCCAATCACAGGGAAAAGACACTGAAGCTTTCTTT.

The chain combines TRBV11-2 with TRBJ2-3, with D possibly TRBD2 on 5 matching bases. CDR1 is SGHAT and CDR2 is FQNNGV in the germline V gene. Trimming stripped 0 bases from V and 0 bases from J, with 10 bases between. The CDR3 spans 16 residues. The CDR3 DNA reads TGTGCCAGCAGCTTAGATCATGAGCGGAGCACAGATACGCAGTATTTT. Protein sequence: CASSLDHERSTDTQYF.

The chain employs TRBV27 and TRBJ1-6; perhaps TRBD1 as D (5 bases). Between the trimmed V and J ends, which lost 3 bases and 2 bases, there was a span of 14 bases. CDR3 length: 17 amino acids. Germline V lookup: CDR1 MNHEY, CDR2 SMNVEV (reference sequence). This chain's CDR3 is CASSLFLRGTYNSPLHF. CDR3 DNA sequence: TGTGCCAGCAGTTTGTTTTTACGGGGGACCTATAATTCACCCCTCCACTTT.

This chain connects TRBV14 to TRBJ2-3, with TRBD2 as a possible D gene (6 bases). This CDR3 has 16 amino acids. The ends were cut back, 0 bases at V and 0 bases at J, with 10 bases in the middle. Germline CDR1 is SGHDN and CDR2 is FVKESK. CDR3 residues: CASSQDVAESTDTQYF. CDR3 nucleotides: TGTGCCAGCAGCCAAGATGTAGCGGAGAGCACAGATACGCAGTATTTT.

The CDR3 sequence: CASSPIAGLSYNEQFF. Here the CDR3 DNA reads TGCGCCAGCAGCCCCATAGCGGGTCTCTCCTACAATGAGCAGTTCTTC. The chain couples TRBV4-3 to TRBJ2-1; TRBD2 matches at 7 bases. CDR3 size: 16 residues. J was trimmed by 0 bases and V by 4 bases; bases with no gene match: 6. The germline V gene encodes CDR1 LGHNA and CDR2 YSLEER.

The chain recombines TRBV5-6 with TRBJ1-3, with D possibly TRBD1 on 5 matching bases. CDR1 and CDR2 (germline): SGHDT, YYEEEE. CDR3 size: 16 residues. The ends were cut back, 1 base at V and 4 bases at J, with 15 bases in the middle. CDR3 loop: CASSLPAGITGNTIYF. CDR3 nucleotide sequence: TGTGCCAGCAGCTTGCCGGCAGGGATCACAGGAAACACCATATATTTT.

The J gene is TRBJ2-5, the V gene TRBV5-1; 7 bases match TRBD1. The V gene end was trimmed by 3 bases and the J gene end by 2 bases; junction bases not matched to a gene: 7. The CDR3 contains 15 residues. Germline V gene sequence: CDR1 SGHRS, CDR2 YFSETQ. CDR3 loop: CASSSPTGRQETQYF. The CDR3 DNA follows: TGCGCCAGCAGCTCCCCGACAGGGCGACAAGAGACCCAGTACTTC.

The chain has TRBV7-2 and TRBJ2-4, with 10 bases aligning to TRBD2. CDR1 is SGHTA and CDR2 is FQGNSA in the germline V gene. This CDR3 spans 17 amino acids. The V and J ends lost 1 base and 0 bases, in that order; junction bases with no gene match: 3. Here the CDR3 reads CASSLVLAGVAKNIQYF. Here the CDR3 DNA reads TGTGCCAGCAGCTTAGTTCTAGCGGGAGTAGCCAAAAACATTCAGTACTTC.

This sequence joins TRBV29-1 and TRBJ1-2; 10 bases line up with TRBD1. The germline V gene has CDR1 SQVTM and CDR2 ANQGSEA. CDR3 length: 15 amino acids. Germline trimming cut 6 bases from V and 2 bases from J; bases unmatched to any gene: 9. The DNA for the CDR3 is TGCAGCGTAACCCGACAGGGGGCATCAAACTATGGCTACACCTTC. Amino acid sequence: CSVTRQGASNYGYTF.

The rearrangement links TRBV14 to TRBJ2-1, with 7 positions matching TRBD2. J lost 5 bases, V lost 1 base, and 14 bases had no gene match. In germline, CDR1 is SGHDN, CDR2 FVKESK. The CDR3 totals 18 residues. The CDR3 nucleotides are TGTGCCAGCAGCCAAGCAGTCACGACCGGGGGGAAAAACAATGAGCAGTTCTTC. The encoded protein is CASSQAVTTGGKNNEQFF.

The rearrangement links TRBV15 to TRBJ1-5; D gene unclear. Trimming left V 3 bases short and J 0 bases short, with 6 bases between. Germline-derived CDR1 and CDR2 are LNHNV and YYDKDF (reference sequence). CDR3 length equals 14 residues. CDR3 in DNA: TGTGCCACCAGCAGCCGGGATAGCAATCAGCCCCAGCATTTT. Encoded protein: CATSSRDSNQPQHF.

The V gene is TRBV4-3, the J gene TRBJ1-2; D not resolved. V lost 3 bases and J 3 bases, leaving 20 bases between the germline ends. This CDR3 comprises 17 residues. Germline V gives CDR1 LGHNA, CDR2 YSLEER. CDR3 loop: CASSQTGSSHTDYGYTF. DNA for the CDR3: TGCGCCAGCAGCCAGACGGGTTCGAGTCACACGGACTATGGCTACACCTTC.

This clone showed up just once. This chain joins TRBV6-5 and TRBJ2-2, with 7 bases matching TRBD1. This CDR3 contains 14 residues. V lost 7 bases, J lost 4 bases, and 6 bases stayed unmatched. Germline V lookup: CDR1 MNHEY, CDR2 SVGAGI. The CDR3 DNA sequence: TGTGCCAGCATACCTAGACAGGGCACCGGGGAGCTGTTTTTT. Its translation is CASIPRQGTGELFF.

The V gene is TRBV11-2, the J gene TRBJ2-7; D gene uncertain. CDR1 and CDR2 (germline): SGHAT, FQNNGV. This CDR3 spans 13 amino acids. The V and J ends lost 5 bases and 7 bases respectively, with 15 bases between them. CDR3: CASSLSPRVEQYF. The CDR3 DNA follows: TGTGCCAGCAGCCTTTCCCCCCGGGTTGAGCAGTACTTC.

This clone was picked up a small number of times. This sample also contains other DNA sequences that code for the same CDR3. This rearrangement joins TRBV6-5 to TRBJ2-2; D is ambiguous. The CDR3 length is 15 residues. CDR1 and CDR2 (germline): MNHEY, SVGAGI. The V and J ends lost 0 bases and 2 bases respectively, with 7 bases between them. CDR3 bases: TGTGCCAGCAGTTACTCGACGGGTAACACCGGGGAGCTGTTTTTT. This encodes CASSYSTGNTGELFF.

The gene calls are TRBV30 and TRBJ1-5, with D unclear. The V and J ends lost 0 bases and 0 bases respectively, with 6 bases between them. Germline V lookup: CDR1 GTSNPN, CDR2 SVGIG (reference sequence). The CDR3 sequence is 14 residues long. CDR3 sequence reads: CAWSVAYSNQPQHF. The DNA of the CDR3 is TGTGCCTGGAGTGTTGCGTATAGCAATCAGCCCCAGCATTTT. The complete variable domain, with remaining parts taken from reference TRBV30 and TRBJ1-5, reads SQTIHQWPATLVQPVGSPLSLECTVEGTSNPNLYWYRQAAGRGLQLLFYSVGIGQISSEVPQNLSASRPQDRQFILSSKKLLLSDSGFYLCAWSVAYSNQPQHFGDGTRLSIL.

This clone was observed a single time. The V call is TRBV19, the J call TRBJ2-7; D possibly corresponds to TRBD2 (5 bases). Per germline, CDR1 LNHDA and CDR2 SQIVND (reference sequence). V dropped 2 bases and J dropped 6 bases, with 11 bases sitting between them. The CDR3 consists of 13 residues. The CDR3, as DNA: TGTGCCAGTAGTATACTCGAGGGCTCCGAGCAGTACTTC. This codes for CASSILEGSEQYF.

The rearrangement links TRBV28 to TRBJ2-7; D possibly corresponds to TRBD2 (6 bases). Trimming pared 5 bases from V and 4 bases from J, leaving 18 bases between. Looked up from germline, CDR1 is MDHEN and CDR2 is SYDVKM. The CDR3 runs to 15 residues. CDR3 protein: CASSQDPREEYEQYF. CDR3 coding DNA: TGTGCCAGCAGTCAGGACCCCAGGGAGGAGTACGAGCAGTACTTC.

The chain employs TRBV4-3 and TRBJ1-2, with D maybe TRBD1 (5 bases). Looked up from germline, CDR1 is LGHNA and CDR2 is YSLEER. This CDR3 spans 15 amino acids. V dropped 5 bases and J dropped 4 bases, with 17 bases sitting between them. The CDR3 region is CASSKWGPHSYGYTF. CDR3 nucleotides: TGCGCCAGCAGCAAATGGGGCCCTCACAGCTATGGCTACACCTTC.

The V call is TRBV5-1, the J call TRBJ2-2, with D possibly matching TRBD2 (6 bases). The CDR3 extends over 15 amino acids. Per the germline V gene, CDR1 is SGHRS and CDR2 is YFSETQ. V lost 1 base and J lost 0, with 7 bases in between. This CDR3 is CASSLKRANTGELFF. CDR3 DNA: TGCGCCAGCAGCTTGAAGCGGGCGAACACCGGGGAGCTGTTTTTT. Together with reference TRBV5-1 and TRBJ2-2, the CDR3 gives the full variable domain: KAGVTQTPRYLIKTRGQQVTLSCSPISGHRSVSWYQQTPGQGLQFLFEYFSETQRNKGNFPGRFSGRQFSNSRSEMNVSTLELGDSALYLCASSLKRANTGELFFGEGSRLTVL.

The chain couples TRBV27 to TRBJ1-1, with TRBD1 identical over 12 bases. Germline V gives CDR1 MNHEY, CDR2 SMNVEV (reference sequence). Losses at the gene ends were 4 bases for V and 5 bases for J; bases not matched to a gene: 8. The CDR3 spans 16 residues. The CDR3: CASSYRDRGQRTEAFF. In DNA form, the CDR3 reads TGTGCCAGCAGTTACCGGGACAGGGGGCAACGGACTGAAGCTTTCTTT.

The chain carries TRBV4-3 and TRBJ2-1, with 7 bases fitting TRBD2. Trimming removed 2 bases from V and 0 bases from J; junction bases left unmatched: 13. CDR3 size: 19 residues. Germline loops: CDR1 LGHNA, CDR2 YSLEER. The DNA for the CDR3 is TGCGCCAGCAGCCAAACCCCACCGTACGGGGAGGGCTCCTACAATGAGCAGTTCTTC. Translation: CASSQTPPYGEGSYNEQFF.